This T cell receptor beta chain emerged from a study of Tregs in tolerant kidney transplant recipients. Study results and caveats: Tregs expanded with activated donor B cells seemed most donor-specific.

Using immunoSEQ multiplex PCR, the repertoire was profiled, and TCRdb retains in-frame clones only, with some absent. Among about 66,000 clones listed, 92% were seen once. Germline-derived CDR1 and CDR2 are LNHDA and SQIVND (reference sequence). V lost 7 bases to trimming and J lost 6 bases; unmatched junction nucleotides: 6. The CDR3 extends over 14 amino acids. A word on this clone: As yet, its antigen is unknown.

The source material was CD8+ T cells from blood, sampled before the transplant. This receptor was identified in a human donor who received a combined kidney and bone marrow transplant. The rearrangement joins TRBV19 to TRBJ2-2; 9 bases map to TRBD1. The CDR3 DNA is TGTGCCAGTAATTCCGGGACAGGGTCCGGGGAGCTGTTTTTT. It codes for CASNSGTGSGELFF.